This entry is about one T cell receptor (beta chain). Its antigen is still unknown. The data derive from a study of T cells in localized non-small cell lung cancer. Findings and caveats of the study: Among blood samples, higher T cell density accompanied longer overall survival. A median of 57 of the top 100 tumor clones appeared in adjacent lung, which was paired and uninvolved.

Measured with immunoSEQ multiplex PCR; TCRdb has only the in-frame clones, and not every one. This sample carries around 26,000 clones, roughly 90% of them seen once, and the ten largest clones take 3.5% to 5%. Germline values: CDR1 SNHLY, CDR2 FYNNEI. V was clipped by 8 bases and J by 9 bases, with 17 bases between them. The CDR3 covers 14 residues. This TCR was sampled from a female donor older than 55 with stage II squamous cell lung carcinoma. Sequenced material: peripheral blood, taken before any cancer treatment. The chain employs TRBV2 and TRBJ1-6; D unresolved. The CDR3 DNA sequence: TGTGCCAGCCACGACGACGGCCTGGGTTCACCCCTCCACTTT. Translated, it gives CASHDDGLGSPLHF.